This T cell receptor beta chain originates from a study of shared clonotypes between healthy human individuals. General observations from the study: For naive CD4 cells, roughly 4.6% of clonotypes were shared across a handful of donors. Clonotypes which were not shared had lower generation probabilities than clonotypes that all four donors shared.

This clone was seen a handful of times. Its antigen is undetermined. The junction departs from the called germline gene at one end, perhaps through a read error. The CDR3 is 14 amino acids. CDR1 and CDR2 from the germline V gene are SGHAT and FQDESV (reference sequence). The assay was run at deep level. Per the original methods: ImmunoSEQ output held junction-only sequences without quality scores, so filtering differed. Method: immunoSEQ multiplex PCR; TCRdb's copy keeps in-frame clones and lacks some. The V and J calls and clone size come from that table; D and trimming were worked out from the DNA. The sample contains about 710,000 clones, roughly 72% of which appear only once.

The chain couples TRBV11-1 to TRBJ2-7; D could derive from TRBD1 or TRBD2 (5 bases each). Sequencing used memory CD4+ T cells sorted from blood. Described subset: CD45RA-negative fraction. This sequence was found in a woman in her twenties or thirties in good health. This chain's CDR3 is CASSPRGTSNEQYF. CDR3 in DNA: TGTGCCAGCAGCCCCCGAGGGACCTCCAACGAGCAGTACTTC.